Listed below are T cell receptor beta chains from one sample, sequenced in a study of T cells in Graves' hyperthyroidism and ophthalmopathy. MiXCR was run by TCRdb on the multiplex PCR reads, yielding one entry per CDR3 protein. The sample lists fewer than 550,000 distinct CDR3 sequences; 15% to 17% were seen once. Material for sequencing was blood. All receptors derive from a woman aged 18-35 years with Graves' hyperthyroidism. CDR3s include the opening cysteine and the closing phenylalanine or tryptophan. A D gene is named only where the DNA matches it firmly. Some rows have no size entry. The others give once, few or many, or a class for an expanded clone.

V gene	J gene	D gene	clone size	CDR3 DNA	CDR3 protein
TRBV27	TRBJ1-1	-	many	TGTGCCAGCAGTTTAATGCCGGGCGGGGAAGCTTTCTTT	CASSLMPGGEAFF
TRBV20-1	TRBJ1-3	-	-	TGCAGTGCTCTTAGGACAGCCGACACCATATATTTT	CSALRTADTIYF
TRBV11-2	TRBJ2-5	-	-	TGTGCCAGCAGCCAGGCCCTAAGAGGGGAGACCCAGTACTTC	CASSQALRGETQYF
TRBV19	TRBJ2-1	TRBD2	many	TGTGCCAGTAGTTGGAGACCACTAGCGGTTTACAATGAGCAGTTCTTC	CASSWRPLAVYNEQFF
TRBV14	TRBJ2-3	-	many	TGTGCCAGCAGCCGAAGCGGTCGGGCCGCGGCGAATACGCAGTATTTT	CASSRSGRAAANTQYF
TRBV24-1	TRBJ2-1	-	few	TGTGCCACCACCCTGAGGCAGCCGAGGGACGAGAGCTCCTACAATGAGCAGTTCTTC	CATTLRQPRDESSYNEQFF
TRBV12-3/TRBV12-4	TRBJ1-2	TRBD1	many	TGTGCCAGCAGTCCCTTCAGGACAGGGGGCAACTATGGCTACACCTTC	CASSPFRTGGNYGYTF
TRBV10-1	TRBJ2-2	-	-	TGCGCCAGCAGTGATAACAGCAACACCGGGGAGCTGTTTTTT	CASSDNSNTGELFF
TRBV11-2	TRBJ2-2	TRBD2	-	TGTGCCAGCAGCCCTCGACTAGCGGGGGGGCAGGACGGGGAGCTGTTTTTT	CASSPRLAGGQDGELFF
TRBV20-1	TRBJ2-5	-	many	TGCAGTGCTAGATATCCAGGGGGGGAGACCCAGTACTTC	CSARYPGGETQYF
TRBV18	TRBJ2-5	-	many	TGTGCCAGCTCATCTTCCCCGGGCAGGGGCCGAGAGACCCAGTACTTC	CASSSSPGRGRETQYF
TRBV18	TRBJ2-7	TRBD2	once	TGTGCCAGCTCAAGTAGCGGGAGAATCCACGAGCAGTACTTC	CASSSSGRIHEQYF
TRBV19	TRBJ1-2	-	-	TGTGCCAGTAGTATGGTCGGTCAGGACTTCAACTATGGCTACACCTTC	CASSMVGQDFNYGYTF
TRBV2	TRBJ2-1	TRBD1	many	TGTGCCAGCAGTTTAGGACAGGTAGTTGAGTTCTTC	CASSLGQVVEFF
TRBV18	TRBJ2-7	-	-	TGTGCCAGCTCTCCTCTGGTCGAGCAGTACTTC	CASSPLVEQYF
TRBV5-4	TRBJ2-7	TRBD1	-	TGTGCCAGCAGCTCGTCGGACAGGGTCGACGAGCAGTACTTC	CASSSSDRVDEQYF
TRBV18	TRBJ2-7	-	many	TGTGCCAGCTCACCACCCCATCCGGACAGCTACGAGCAGTACTTC	CASSPPHPDSYEQYF
TRBV12-3/TRBV12-4	TRBJ1-2	-	many	TGTGCCAGCAGTTTAGCTTTACTTAACTATGGCTACACCTTC	CASSLALLNYGYTF
TRBV24-1	TRBJ1-4	TRBD1	many	TGTGCCGTACAGGGGGCGGATGAAAAACTGTTTTTT	CAVQGADEKLFF
TRBV6-1	TRBJ2-2	-	few	TGTGCCAGCAGTCCTAACCCGGGCGGCACCGGGGAGCTGTTTTTT	CASSPNPGGTGELFF
TRBV20-1	TRBJ2-7	-	many	TGCAGTGCTCTCCGCGAAGGGGGTCCCTACGAGCAGTACTTC	CSALREGGPYEQYF
TRBV19	TRBJ2-7	TRBD1	few	TGTGCCAGTATGGACAGGGGGGGGTACGAGCAGTACTTC	CASMDRGGYEQYF
TRBV4-1	TRBJ2-6	-	few	TGCGCCAGCAGCCGGAACAGCTTCCTGACTTTC	CASSRNSFLTF
TRBV6-2/TRBV6-3	TRBJ2-1	-	-	TGTGCCAGCAGTTACCAAAGACAGGACAATGAGCAGTTCTTC	CASSYQRQDNEQFF
TRBV12-5	TRBJ2-1	TRBD1	-	TGTGCTAGTGGCCGACCTTACGACAGGGAGTCACACAGGACCTACGAGCAGTTCTTC	CASGRPYDRESHRTYEQFF
TRBV5-1	TRBJ2-2	-	-	TGCGCCAGCAGCTTATCAGTCTCCGGGGAGCTGTTTTTT	CASSLSVSGELFF
TRBV19	TRBJ2-1	TRBD2	many	TGTGCCAGTAGTCCCCTGAGACTAGCGGGAGCGGGGGATGAGCAGTTCTTC	CASSPLRLAGAGDEQFF
TRBV2	TRBJ2-7	-	many	TGTGCCAGCACCGGCCTCTACGAGCAGTACTTC	CASTGLYEQYF
TRBV7-9	TRBJ1-1	TRBD1	many	TGTGCCAGCAGCTCACAGGGGTGGACTGAAGCTTTCTTT	CASSSQGWTEAFF
TRBV12-3/TRBV12-4	TRBJ1-2	-	many	TGTGCCAGCAGTGGGGTTGGGGGGGCGCGTGGCTACACCTTC	CASSGVGGARGYTF
TRBV7-8	TRBJ1-5	-	many	TGTGCCAGCAGCTCCGGCCAGGGGTACAATCAGCCCCAGCATTTT	CASSSGQGYNQPQHF
TRBV18	TRBJ2-2	-	-	TGTGCCAGCTCACCGATACAGGAGAACACCGGGGAGCTGTTTTTT	CASSPIQENTGELFF
TRBV4-2	TRBJ1-6	-	few	TGTGCCAGCAGCCAAGACAGGGGTTCACCCCTCCACTTT	CASSQDRGSPLHF
TRBV5-1	TRBJ2-1	-	many	TGCGCCAGCAGTTCCGGGACGGGAGGGGGCTATGAGCAGTTCTTC	CASSSGTGGGYEQFF
TRBV19	TRBJ1-6	-	few	TGTGCCAGTAGGCCAGGGACCGCTGTACCCCTCCACTTT	CASRPGTAVPLHF
TRBV29-1	TRBJ1-5	-	many	TGCAGCGTTGAGTTTCAGCCCAATCAGCCCCAGCATTTT	CSVEFQPNQPQHF
TRBV24-1	TRBJ1-5	-	few	TGTGCCACCAGTGATTCCGGGGGGGGCTATCAGCCCCAGCATTTT	CATSDSGGGYQPQHF
TRBV28	TRBJ2-5	TRBD1	many	TGTGCCAGCAGTCCACCACGACAGGGGACACAGACCCAGTACTTC	CASSPPRQGTQTQYF
TRBV25-1	TRBJ2-7	-	-	TGTGCCAGCAGCCCGCGGGGAGCGACCTGGCCCTACGAGCAGTACTTC	CASSPRGATWPYEQYF
TRBV3-1	TRBJ2-7	-	few	TGTGCCAGCAGCCAAAGCAGGGGGGTAAACTACGAGCAGTACTTC	CASSQSRGVNYEQYF
TRBV20-1	TRBJ1-3	-	many	TGCAGTGCTTTGGACCCCTCGAAGGCTGGAAACACCATATATTTT	CSALDPSKAGNTIYF
TRBV6-5	TRBJ1-5	-	many	TGTGCCAGCAGTTACTCGAGGGAGAGAAGACAGGGCAATCAGCCCCAGCATTTT	CASSYSRERRQGNQPQHF
TRBV29-1	TRBJ1-1	TRBD1	once	TGCAGCGTTGCGGGACAGAGGGGGACTGAAGCTTTCTTT	CSVAGQRGTEAFF
TRBV7-9	TRBJ2-5	TRBD1	many	TGTGCCAGCAGCCTAACCACAGGGGCAGAGACCCAGTACTTC	CASSLTTGAETQYF
TRBV2	TRBJ2-7	-	many	TGTGCCAGCACACGGGACACCCTCTTGGAGCAGTACTTC	CASTRDTLLEQYF
TRBV7-3	TRBJ2-5	TRBD2	many	TGTGCCAGCAGCCCCCCTCTAGCGGGAGGGGGGCAAGAGACCCAGTACTTC	CASSPPLAGGGQETQYF
TRBV18	TRBJ1-5	-	many	TGTGCCAGCTCACCACACGACAATCAGCCCCAGCATTTT	CASSPHDNQPQHF
TRBV15	TRBJ2-7	TRBD1	few	TGTGCCACCAGCAGGGTGGGACAGGCCTACGAGCAGTACTTC	CATSRVGQAYEQYF
TRBV7-9	TRBJ1-6	-	-	TGTGCCAGCAGCTTAGGAGGGACGGATCTATTGACCCTCCACTTT	CASSLGGTDLLTLHF
TRBV6-1	TRBJ2-7	TRBD2	-	TGTGCCAGCAGTCCAAGCGGGATGACCGAGCAGTACTTC	CASSPSGMTEQYF
TRBV6-1	TRBJ2-1	-	few	TGTGCCAGCAGCTCCAACATTCCGACAGCCCTCCTATACAATGAGCAGTTCTTC	CASSSNIPTALLYNEQFF
TRBV13	TRBJ2-2	-	once	TGTGCCAGCAGCATCTCTTACGAAGAGTCTGGCGGGGAGCTGTTTTTT	CASSISYEESGGELFF
TRBV12-3/TRBV12-4	TRBJ1-1	-	many	TGTGCCAGCAGTTTAAGCGACTGGGAATTGAACACTGAAGCTTTCTTT	CASSLSDWELNTEAFF
TRBV11-2	TRBJ1-3	-	-	TGTGCCAGCAGCTTAGCGGGCTATGACATATATTTT	CASSLAGYDIYF
TRBV18	TRBJ1-4	TRBD1	many	TGTGCCAGCTCACGGGACAGGGGTCCTAATGAAAAACTGTTTTTT	CASSRDRGPNEKLFF
TRBV11-3	TRBJ1-2	-	many	TGTGCCAGCAGCCCGGGTGACCTCCACGGGACCGCCTATGGCTACACCTTC	CASSPGDLHGTAYGYTF
TRBV7-3	TRBJ2-5	-	many	TGTGCCAGCAGCTTAAGCCGGGATGGGGAGACCCAGTACTTC	CASSLSRDGETQYF
TRBV5-1	TRBJ2-1	-	many	TGCGCCAGCAACCGACTGGGTTCCTACAATGAGCAGTTCTTC	CASNRLGSYNEQFF
TRBV6-2/TRBV6-3	TRBJ2-1	-	many	TGTGCCAGCACCGAGGGTCCGGGCGTCTACAATGAGCAGTTCTTC	CASTEGPGVYNEQFF
TRBV5-5	TRBJ2-3	-	few	TGTGCCAGCAGCCTCCAAACGACTAGTTGCGTCGCAGATACGCAGTATTTT	CASSLQTTSCVADTQYF